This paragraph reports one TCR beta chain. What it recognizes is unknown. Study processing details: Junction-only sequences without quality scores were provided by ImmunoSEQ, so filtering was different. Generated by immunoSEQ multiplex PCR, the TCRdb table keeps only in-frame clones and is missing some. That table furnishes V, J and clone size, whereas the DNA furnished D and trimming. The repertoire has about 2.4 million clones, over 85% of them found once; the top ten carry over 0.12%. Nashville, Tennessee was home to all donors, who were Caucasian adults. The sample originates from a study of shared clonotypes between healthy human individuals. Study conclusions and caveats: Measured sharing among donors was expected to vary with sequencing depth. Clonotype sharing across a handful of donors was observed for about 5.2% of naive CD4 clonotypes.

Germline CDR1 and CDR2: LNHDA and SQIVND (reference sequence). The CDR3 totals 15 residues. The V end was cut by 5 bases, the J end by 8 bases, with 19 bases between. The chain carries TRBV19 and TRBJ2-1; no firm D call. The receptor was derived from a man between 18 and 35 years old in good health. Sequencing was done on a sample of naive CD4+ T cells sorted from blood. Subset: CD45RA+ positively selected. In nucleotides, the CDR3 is TGTGCCAGTAGTGCCCGGTCTAAGGGAAGGGATGAGCAGTTCTTC. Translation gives CASSARSKGRDEQFF.